This section outlines one T cell receptor (beta chain) sequence together with its context. Only one base separates this from a far larger clonotype, so it likely reflects a read error. These data originate in a study of blood T cell repertoires in COVID-19. Whole-study context: COVID-19 samples from acute and convalescent phases originated in the United States, Italy and Spain. Sources were T cells, B-cell-depleted T cells, or PBMCs; the material itself was cDNA or gDNA.

Sequencing used immunoSEQ multiplex PCR; TCRdb keeps in-frame clones, though not all of them. Of approximately 240,000 clones in the sample, 84% were seen once. Specimen: peripheral blood. This receptor was identified in a woman at least 80 years old with active or convalescent COVID-19.

The DNA of the CDR3 is TGTGCCAGCAGTTTCGACAGATCCTACGAGCAGTACTTC. This sequence encodes CASSFDRSYEQYF. The chain carries TRBV27 and TRBJ2-7; maybe TRBD1 (5 bases). Trimming removed 3 bases from V and 1 base from J, with 7 bases in between. Germline assignment: CDR1 MNHEY and CDR2 SMNVEV (reference sequence). The CDR3 sequence is 13 residues long.